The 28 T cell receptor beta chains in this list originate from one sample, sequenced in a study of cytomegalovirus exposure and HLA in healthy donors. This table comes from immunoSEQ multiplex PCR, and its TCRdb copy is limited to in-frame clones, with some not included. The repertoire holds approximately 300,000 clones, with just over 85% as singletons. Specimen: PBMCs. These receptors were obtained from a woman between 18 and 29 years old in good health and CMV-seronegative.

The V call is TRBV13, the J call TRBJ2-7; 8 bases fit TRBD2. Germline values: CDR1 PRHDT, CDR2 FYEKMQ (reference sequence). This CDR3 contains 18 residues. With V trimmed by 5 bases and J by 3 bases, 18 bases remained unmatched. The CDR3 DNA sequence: TGTGCCAGCAGCATGACTAGCGCCAAAGGTTGGGAACGCTACGAGCAGTACTTC. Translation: CASSMTSAKGWERYEQYF.

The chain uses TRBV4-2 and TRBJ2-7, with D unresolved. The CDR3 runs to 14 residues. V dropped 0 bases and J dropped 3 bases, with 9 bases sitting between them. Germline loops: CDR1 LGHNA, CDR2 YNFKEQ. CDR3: CASSQDRSGYEQYF. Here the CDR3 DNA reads TGTGCCAGCAGCCAAGATAGGAGTGGCTACGAGCAGTACTTC.

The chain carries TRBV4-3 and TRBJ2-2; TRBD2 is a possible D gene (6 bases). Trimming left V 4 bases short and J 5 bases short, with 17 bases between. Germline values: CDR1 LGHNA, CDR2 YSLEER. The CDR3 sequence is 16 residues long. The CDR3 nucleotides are TGCGCCAGCAGCCCCGCACCGGGACTTCTTACCGGGGAGCTGTTTTTT. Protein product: CASSPAPGLLTGELFF.

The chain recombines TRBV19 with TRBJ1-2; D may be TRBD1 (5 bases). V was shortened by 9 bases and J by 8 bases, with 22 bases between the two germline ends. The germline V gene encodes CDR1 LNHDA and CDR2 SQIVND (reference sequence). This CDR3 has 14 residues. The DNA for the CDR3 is TGTGCCAGCGCAAAATCCCAGGGCTGGCGGGGCTACACCTTC. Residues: CASAKSQGWRGYTF.

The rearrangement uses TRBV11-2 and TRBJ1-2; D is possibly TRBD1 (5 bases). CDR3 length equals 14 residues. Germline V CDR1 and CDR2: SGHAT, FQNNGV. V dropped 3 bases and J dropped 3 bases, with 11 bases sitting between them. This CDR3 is CASSLSTDHYGYTF. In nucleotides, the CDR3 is TGTGCCAGCAGCTTGTCGACAGATCACTATGGCTACACCTTC. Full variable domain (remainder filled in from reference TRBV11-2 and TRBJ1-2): EAGVAQSPRYKIIEKRQSVAFWCNPISGHATLYWYQQILGQGPKLLIQFQNNGVVDDSQLPKDRFSAERLKGVDSTLKIQPAKLEDSAVYLCASSLSTDHYGYTFGSGTRLTVV.

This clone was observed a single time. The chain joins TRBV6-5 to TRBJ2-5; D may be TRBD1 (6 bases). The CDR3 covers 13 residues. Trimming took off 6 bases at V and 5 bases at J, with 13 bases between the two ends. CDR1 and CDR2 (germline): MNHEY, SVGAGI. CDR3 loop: CASRIQGQETQYF. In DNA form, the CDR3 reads TGTGCCAGCAGGATACAGGGCCAGGAGACCCAGTACTTC.

This CDR3 is CASSPPQPTRFETQYF. CDR3 bases: TGTGCCAGCAGCCCACCCCAACCGACTAGATTCGAGACCCAGTACTTC. The genes are TRBV5-6 and TRBJ2-5; possible D gene TRBD2, 6 bases. V lost 4 bases, J lost 5 bases, and 21 bases lay in between. The CDR3 spans 16 residues. Germline V gene sequence: CDR1 SGHDT, CDR2 YYEEEE.

In nucleotides, the CDR3 is TGCAGCGTTCCACACCGGGACAGGGTTTTCCCAGATACGCAGTATTTT. Its translation: CSVPHRDRVFPDTQYF. The chain links TRBV29-1 to TRBJ2-3; 9 nucleotides align to TRBD1. The CDR3 is 16 residues long. In germline, CDR1 is SQVTM, CDR2 ANQGSEA. V lost 5 bases, J lost 4 bases, and 13 bases stayed unmatched.

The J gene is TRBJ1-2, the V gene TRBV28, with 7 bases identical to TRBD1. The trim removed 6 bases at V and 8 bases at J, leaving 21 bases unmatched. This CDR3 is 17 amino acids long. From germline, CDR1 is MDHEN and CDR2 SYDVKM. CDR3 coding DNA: TGTGCCAGCAGGGAGGGGACAGTTGGAGGTTTGAGGTACGGCTACACCTTC. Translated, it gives CASREGTVGGLRYGYTF.

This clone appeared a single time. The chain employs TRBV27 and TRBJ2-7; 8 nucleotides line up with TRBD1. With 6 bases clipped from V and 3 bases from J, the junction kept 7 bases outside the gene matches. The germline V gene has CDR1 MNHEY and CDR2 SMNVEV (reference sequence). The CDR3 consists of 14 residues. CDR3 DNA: TGTGCCAGCAGACCGGGACAGGCTCTCTACGAGCAGTACTTC. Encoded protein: CASRPGQALYEQYF.

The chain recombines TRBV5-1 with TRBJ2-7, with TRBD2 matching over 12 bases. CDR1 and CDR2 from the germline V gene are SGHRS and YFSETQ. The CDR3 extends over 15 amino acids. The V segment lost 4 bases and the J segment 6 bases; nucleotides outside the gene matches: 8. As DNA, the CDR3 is TGCGCCAGCAGCCCAGGACTAGCGGGAATAGGCGAGCAGTACTTC. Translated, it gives CASSPGLAGIGEQYF. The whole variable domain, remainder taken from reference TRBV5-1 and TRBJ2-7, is KAGVTQTPRYLIKTRGQQVTLSCSPISGHRSVSWYQQTPGQGLQFLFEYFSETQRNKGNFPGRFSGRQFSNSRSEMNVSTLELGDSALYLCASSPGLAGIGEQYFGPGTRLTVT.

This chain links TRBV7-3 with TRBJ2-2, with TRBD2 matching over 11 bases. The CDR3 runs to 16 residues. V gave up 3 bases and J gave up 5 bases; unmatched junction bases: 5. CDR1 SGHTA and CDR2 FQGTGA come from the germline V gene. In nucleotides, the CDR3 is TGTGCCAGCAGCTTGGGACTAGCGGAGAAAACCGGGGAGCTGTTTTTT. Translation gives CASSLGLAEKTGELFF.

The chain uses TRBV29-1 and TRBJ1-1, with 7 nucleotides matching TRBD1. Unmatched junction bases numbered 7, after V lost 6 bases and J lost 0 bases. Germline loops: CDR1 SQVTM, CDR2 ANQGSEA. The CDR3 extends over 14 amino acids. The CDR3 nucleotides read TGCAGCGTGGCTCGGACAGGTGTGAACACTGAAGCTTTCTTT. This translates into CSVARTGVNTEAFF.

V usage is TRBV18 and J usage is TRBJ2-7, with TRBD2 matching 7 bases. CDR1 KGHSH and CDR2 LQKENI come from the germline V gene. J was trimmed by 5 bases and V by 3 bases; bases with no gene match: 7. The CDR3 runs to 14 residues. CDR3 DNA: TGTGCCAGCTCACCGGGCGGGAGTCCCCACGAGCAGTACTTC. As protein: CASSPGGSPHEQYF.

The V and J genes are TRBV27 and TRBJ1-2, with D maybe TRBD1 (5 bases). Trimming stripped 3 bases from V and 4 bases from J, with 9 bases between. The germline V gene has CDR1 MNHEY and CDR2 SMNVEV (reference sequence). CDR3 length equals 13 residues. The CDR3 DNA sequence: TGTGCCAGCAGTTTGACAGCGACCTATGGCTACACCTTC. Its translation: CASSLTATYGYTF.

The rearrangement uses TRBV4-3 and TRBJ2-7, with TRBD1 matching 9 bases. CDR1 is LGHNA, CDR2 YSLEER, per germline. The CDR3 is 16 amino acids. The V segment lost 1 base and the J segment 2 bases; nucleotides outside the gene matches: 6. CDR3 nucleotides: TGCGCCAGCAGCCAAGCACAGGGGGCGCGCCCCTACGAGCAGTACTTC. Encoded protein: CASSQAQGARPYEQYF.

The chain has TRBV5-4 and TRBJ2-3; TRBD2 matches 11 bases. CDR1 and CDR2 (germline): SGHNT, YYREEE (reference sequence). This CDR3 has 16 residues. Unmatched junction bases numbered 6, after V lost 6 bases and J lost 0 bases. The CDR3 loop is CASTLRTSGSTDTQYF. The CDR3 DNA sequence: TGTGCCAGCACCCTACGGACTAGCGGGAGCACAGATACGCAGTATTTT.

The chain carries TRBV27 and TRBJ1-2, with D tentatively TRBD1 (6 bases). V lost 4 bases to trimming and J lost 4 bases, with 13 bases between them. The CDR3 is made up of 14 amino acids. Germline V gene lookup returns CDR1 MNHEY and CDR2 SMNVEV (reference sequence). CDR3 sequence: CASSSGVPGYGYTF. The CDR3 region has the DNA TGTGCCAGCAGTTCAGGGGTCCCGGGCTATGGCTACACCTTC.

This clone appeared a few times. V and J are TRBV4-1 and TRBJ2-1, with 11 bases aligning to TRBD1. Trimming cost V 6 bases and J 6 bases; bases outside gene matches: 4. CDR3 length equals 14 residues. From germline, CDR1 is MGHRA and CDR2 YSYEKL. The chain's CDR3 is CASRTGTGGNEQFF. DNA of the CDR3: TGCGCCAGCAGAACCGGGACAGGGGGCAATGAGCAGTTCTTC.

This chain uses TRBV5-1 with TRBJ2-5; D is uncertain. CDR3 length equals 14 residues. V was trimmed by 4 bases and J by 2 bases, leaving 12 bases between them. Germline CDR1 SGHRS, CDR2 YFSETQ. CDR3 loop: CASSLTGAQETQYF. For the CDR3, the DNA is TGCGCCAGCAGCCTCACCGGAGCACAAGAGACCCAGTACTTC.

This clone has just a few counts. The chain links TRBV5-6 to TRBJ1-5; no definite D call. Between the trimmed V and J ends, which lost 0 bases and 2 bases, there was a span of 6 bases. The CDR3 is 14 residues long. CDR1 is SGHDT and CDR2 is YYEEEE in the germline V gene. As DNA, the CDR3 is TGTGCCAGCAGCTTGGGGGCAGGCAATCAGCCCCAGCATTTT. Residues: CASSLGAGNQPQHF. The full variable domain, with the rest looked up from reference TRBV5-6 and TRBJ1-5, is DAGVTQSPTHLIKTRGQQVTLRCSPKSGHDTVSWYQQALGQGPQFIFQYYEEEERQRGNFPDRFSGHQFPNYSSELNVNALLLGDSALYLCASSLGAGNQPQHFGDGTRLSIL.

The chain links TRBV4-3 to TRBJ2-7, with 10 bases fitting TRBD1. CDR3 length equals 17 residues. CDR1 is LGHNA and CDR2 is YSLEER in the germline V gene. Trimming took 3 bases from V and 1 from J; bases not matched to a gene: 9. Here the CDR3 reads CASSHLPGQGTSYEQYF. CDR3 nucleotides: TGCGCCAGCAGCCACCTACCGGGACAGGGGACTTCCTACGAGCAGTACTTC.

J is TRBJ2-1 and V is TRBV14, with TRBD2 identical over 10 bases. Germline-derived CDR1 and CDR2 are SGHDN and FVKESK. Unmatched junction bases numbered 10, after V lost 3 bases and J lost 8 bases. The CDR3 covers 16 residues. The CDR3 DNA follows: TGTGCCAGCAGCCATTTGACTAGCGGGTTACGGGATGAGCAGTTCTTC. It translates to CASSHLTSGLRDEQFF.

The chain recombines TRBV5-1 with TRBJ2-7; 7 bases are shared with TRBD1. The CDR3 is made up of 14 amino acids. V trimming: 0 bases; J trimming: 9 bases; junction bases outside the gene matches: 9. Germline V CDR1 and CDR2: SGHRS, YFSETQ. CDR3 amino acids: CASSLEGGRVPQYF. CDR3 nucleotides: TGCGCCAGCAGCTTGGAAGGGGGCCGGGTCCCGCAGTACTTC.

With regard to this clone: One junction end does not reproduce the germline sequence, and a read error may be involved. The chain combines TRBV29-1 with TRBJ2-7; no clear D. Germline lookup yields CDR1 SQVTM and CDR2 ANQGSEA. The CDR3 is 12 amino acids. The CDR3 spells CSVGEVSYAQYF. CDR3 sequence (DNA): TGCAGCGTTGGTGAGGTGTCTTACGCGCAGTACTTC.

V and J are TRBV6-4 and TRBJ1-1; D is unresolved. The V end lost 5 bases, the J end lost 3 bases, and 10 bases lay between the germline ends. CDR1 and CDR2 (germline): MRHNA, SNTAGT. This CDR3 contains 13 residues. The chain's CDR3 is CASSREGDTEAFF. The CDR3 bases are TGTGCCAGCAGTCGGGAAGGCGACACTGAAGCTTTCTTT.

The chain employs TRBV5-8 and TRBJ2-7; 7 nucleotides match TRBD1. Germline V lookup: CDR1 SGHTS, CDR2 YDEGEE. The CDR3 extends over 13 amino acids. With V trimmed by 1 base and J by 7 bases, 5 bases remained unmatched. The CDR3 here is CASSLTTGMEQYF. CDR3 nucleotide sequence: TGTGCCAGCAGCTTGACGACAGGGATGGAGCAGTACTTC.

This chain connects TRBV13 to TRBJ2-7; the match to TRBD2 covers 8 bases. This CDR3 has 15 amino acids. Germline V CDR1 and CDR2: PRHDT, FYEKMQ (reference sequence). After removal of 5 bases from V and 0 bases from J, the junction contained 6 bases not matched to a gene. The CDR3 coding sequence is TGTGCCAGCAGCCCAGTAGCGGGGAGCTCCTACGAGCAGTACTTC. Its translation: CASSPVAGSSYEQYF. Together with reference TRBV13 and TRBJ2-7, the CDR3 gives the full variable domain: AAGVIQSPRHLIKEKRETATLKCYPIPRHDTVYWYQQGPGQDPQFLISFYEKMQSDKGSIPDRFSAQQFSDYHSELNMSSLELGDSALYFCASSPVAGSSYEQYFGPGTRLTVT.